This TCR beta chain came from a study of T cells in Graves' hyperthyroidism and ophthalmopathy. Study-wide results and limits: Progression to ophthalmopathy was predicted a median of roughly 6.6 months early.

This CDR3 has 14 residues. Deletions cut 3 bases from V and 2 bases from J, with 9 bases between. Germline CDR1 and CDR2: MGHRA and YSYEKL. RNA transcripts were the template for amplifying TCR beta CDR3 regions. Primed by the HTBI set, a first-round RT-PCR was run on the TCR CDR3. TCRdb redid the calling of the multiplex PCR reads with MiXCR, one entry per CDR3 protein. The repertoire includes fewer than 750,000 distinct CDR3 sequences, about 14% of them detected once, and around 13% sits in the top ten. Concerning this clonotype itself: As yet, its antigen is unknown.

Exclusion of patients followed from uncontrolled infection, other autoimmune disease, pregnancy or lactation. The V call is TRBV4-1, the J call TRBJ2-3; D is undetermined. The sequence was collected from a woman aged 45-65 years with Graves' ophthalmopathy. Source material: blood. Here the CDR3 reads CASSQSANTDTQYF. CDR3 sequence (DNA): TGCGCCAGCAGCCAGTCTGCTAACACAGATACGCAGTATTTT.